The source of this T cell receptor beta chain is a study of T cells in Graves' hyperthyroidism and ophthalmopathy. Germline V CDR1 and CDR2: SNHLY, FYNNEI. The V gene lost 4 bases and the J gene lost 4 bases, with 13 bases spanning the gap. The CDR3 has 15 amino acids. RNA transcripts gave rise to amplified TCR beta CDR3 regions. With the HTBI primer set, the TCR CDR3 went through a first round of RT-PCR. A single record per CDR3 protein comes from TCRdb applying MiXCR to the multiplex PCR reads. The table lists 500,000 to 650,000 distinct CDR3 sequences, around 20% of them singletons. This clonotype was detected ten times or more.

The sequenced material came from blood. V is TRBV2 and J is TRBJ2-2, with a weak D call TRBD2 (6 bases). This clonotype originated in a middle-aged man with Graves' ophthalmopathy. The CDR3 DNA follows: TGTGCCAGCAGTGGAGAGGGAGCGGGCACCGGGGAGCTGTTTTTT. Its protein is CASSGEGAGTGELFF.